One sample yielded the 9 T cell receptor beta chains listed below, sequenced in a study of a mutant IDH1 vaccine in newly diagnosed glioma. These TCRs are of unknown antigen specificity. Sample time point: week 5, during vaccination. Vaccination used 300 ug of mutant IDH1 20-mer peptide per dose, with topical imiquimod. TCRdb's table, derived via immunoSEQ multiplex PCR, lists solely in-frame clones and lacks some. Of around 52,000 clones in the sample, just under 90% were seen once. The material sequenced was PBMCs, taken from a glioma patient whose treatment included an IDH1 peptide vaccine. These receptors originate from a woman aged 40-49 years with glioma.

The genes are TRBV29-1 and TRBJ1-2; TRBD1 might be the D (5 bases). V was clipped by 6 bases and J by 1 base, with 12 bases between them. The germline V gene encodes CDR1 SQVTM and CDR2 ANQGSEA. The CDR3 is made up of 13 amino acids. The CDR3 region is CSVWGQYNYGYTF. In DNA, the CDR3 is TGCAGCGTCTGGGGCCAGTATAACTATGGCTACACCTTC.

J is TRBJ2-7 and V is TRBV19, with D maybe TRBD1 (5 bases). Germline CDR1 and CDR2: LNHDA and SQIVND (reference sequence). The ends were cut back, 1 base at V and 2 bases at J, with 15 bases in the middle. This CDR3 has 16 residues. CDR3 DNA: TGTGCCAGTAGTATAGGATTAAGCGACAGCACCTACGAGCAGTACTTC. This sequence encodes CASSIGLSDSTYEQYF.

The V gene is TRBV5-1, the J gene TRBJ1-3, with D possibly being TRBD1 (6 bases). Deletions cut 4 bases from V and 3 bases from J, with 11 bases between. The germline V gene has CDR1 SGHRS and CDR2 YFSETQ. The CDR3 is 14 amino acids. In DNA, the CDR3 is TGCGCCAGCAGCGAGGGGACATTTGGAAACACCATATATTTT. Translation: CASSEGTFGNTIYF.

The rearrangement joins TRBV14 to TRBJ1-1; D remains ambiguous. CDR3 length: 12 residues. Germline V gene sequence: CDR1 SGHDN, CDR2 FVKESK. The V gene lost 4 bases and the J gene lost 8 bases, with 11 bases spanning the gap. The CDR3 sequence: CASSRDTREAFF. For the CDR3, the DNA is TGTGCCAGCAGCCGAGATACACGGGAAGCTTTCTTT.

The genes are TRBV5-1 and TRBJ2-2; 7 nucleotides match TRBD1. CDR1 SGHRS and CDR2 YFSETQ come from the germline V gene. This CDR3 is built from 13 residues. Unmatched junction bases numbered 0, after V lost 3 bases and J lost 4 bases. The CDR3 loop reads CASSSGGTGELFF. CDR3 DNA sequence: TGCGCCAGCAGCTCAGGGGGCACCGGGGAGCTGTTTTTT.

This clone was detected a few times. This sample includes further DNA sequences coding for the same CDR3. CDR3 bases: TGTGCCAGCAGTTACTCTTCCTACGAGCAGTACTTC. Its translation is CASSYSSYEQYF. The chain recombines TRBV6-6 with TRBJ2-7; D unclear. CDR3 length: 12 amino acids. The V and J ends lost 0 bases and 1 base respectively, with 1 base between them. Germline V gene sequence: CDR1 MNHNY, CDR2 SVGAGI (reference sequence).

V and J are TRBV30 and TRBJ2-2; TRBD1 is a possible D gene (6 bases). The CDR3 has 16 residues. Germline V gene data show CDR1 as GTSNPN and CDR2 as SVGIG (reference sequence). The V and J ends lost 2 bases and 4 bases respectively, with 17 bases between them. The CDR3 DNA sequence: TGTGCCTGGAGTAGCAGTGGACAGACCTCCACCGGGGAGCTGTTTTTT. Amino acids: CAWSSSGQTSTGELFF.

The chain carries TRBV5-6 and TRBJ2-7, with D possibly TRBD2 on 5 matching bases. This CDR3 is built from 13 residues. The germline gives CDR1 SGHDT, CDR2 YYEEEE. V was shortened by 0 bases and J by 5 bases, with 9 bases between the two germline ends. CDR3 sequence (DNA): TGTGCCAGCAGCTTGGCCTCGGGGAACGAGCAGTACTTC. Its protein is CASSLASGNEQYF.

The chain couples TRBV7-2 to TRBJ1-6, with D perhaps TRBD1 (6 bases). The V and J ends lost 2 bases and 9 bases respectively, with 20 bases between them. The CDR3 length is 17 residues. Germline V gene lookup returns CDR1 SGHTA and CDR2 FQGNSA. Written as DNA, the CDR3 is TGTGCCAGCAGCTTAAGGGTCAAGGGGGTAACAGCTTCACCCCTCCACTTT. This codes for CASSLRVKGVTASPLHF.